A selection of T cell receptor beta chains follows, all from one sample in a study of blood T cell repertoires in COVID-19. Measured with immunoSEQ multiplex PCR; TCRdb has only the in-frame clones, and not every one. The sample contains 200,000 to 250,000 clones, around 86% of which appear only once. The sample consisted of PBMCs or T cells enriched from blood (not recorded which). The receptors were sampled from a woman aged 45-65 years with acute COVID-19. Each CDR3 is given without its conserved first and last residue. The order of the fields is V gene, J gene, CDR3 protein.

V gene: TRBV18
J gene: TRBJ1-2
CDR3 protein: ASSPQPEGLVGYT

V gene: TRBV10-3
J gene: TRBJ2-7
CDR3 protein: AISEGTGFGYEQY

V gene: TRBV11-2
J gene: TRBJ2-7
CDR3 protein: ASSPLARQGVPYEQY

V gene: TRBV6-5
J gene: TRBJ1-4
CDR3 protein: ASSYSGQNEKLF

V gene: TRBV7-2
J gene: TRBJ2-7
CDR3 protein: ASSLRGGSYEQY

V gene: TRBV7-2
J gene: TRBJ2-3
CDR3 protein: ASSSTYTDTQY

V gene: TRBV4-3
J gene: TRBJ2-2
CDR3 protein: ASSQDPGQGTTGELF

V gene: TRBV6-7
J gene: TRBJ2-2
CDR3 protein: ASSYSSGQGNTGELF

V gene: TRBV28
J gene: TRBJ1-5
CDR3 protein: ASTLQGAFSNQPQH

V gene: TRBV18
J gene: TRBJ1-4
CDR3 protein: ASSLSTGVIEKLF

V gene: TRBV5-6
J gene: TRBJ1-1
CDR3 protein: ASSLQGVNTEAF

V gene: TRBV3-1/TRBV3-2
J gene: TRBJ2-7
CDR3 protein: ASSHRGTGGGADEQY

V gene: TRBV19
J gene: TRBJ2-7
CDR3 protein: ASSIRQYYEQY

V gene: TRBV7-8
J gene: TRBJ1-6
CDR3 protein: ASSKTGINNSPLH

V gene: TRBV7-9
J gene: TRBJ2-2
CDR3 protein: ASSPGTGRAGELF

V gene: TRBV28
J gene: TRBJ1-2
CDR3 protein: ASSSGRYGYT

V gene: TRBV6-6
J gene: TRBJ2-7
CDR3 protein: ASSRLAGNEQY

V gene: TRBV18
J gene: TRBJ1-1
CDR3 protein: ASSPPVLQNTEAF

V gene: TRBV2
J gene: TRBJ2-5
CDR3 protein: ASSDLAAETQY

V gene: TRBV4-1
J gene: TRBJ2-5
CDR3 protein: ASSQEVGRRETQY

V gene: TRBV10-3
J gene: TRBJ1-2
CDR3 protein: AISESYSGQGSGGYT

V gene: TRBV7-2
J gene: TRBJ2-3
CDR3 protein: ASSPGLVGVDTQY

V gene: TRBV27
J gene: TRBJ2-2
CDR3 protein: ASSFHSSLNTGELF

V gene: TRBV7-2
J gene: TRBJ2-1
CDR3 protein: ASSFPGQYNEQF

V gene: TRBV19
J gene: TRBJ1-1
CDR3 protein: ATTESGGVGTEAF

V gene: TRBV3-1/TRBV3-2
J gene: TRBJ1-1
CDR3 protein: ASSRTGNTEAF

V gene: TRBV2
J gene: TRBJ1-1
CDR3 protein: ASTPFRTNMNTEAF

V gene: TRBV19
J gene: TRBJ1-1
CDR3 protein: ASSLGQGNTEAF

V gene: TRBV28
J gene: TRBJ1-1
CDR3 protein: ASSLSPAENTEAF